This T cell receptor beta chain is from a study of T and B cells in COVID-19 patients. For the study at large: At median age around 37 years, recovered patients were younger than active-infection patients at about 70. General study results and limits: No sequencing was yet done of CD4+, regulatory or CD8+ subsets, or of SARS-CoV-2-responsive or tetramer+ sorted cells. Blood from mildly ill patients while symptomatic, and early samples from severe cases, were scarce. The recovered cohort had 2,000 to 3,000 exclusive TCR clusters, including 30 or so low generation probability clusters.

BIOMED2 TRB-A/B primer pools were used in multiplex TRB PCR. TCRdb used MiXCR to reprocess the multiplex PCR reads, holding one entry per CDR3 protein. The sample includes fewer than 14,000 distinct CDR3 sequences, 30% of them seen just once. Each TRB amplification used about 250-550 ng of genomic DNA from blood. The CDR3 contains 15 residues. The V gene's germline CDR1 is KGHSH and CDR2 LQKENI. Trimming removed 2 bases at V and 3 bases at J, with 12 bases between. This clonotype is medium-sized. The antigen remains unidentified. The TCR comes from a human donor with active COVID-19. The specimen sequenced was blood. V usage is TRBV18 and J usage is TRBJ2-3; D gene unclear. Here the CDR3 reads CASSPIPLGTDTQYF. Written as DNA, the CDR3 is TGTGCCAGCTCACCAATCCCCCTTGGGACAGATACGCAGTATTTT. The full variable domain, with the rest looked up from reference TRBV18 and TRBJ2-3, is NAGVMQNPRHLVRRRGQEARLRCSPMKGHSHVYWYRQLPEEGLKFMVYLQKENIIDESGMPKERFSAEFPKEGPSILRIQQVVRGDSAAYFCASSPIPLGTDTQYFGPGTRLTVL.